These 5 T cell receptor beta chains were sequenced from one sample in a study of blood T cell repertoires in COVID-19. The method was immunoSEQ multiplex PCR; TCRdb's version includes in-frame clones alone and lacks a portion of them. The sample contains 330,000 or so clones, about 90% of which appear only once. The source material was PBMCs or T cells enriched from blood (not recorded which). Receptors were obtained from a woman aged 25 to 39 who had recovered from COVID-19.

The rearrangement links TRBV19 to TRBJ1-2; 11 bases agree with TRBD1. This CDR3 spans 16 amino acids. Germline V gene sequence: CDR1 LNHDA, CDR2 SQIVND (reference sequence). After removal of 1 base from V and 4 bases from J, the junction contained 5 bases not matched to a gene. In DNA form, the CDR3 reads TGTGCCAGTAGTATAGGGACAGGGGGCGCAAGCTATGGCTACACCTTC. Translating gives CASSIGTGGASYGYTF.

This chain joins TRBV28 and TRBJ1-4; a possible D gene is TRBD1 (6 bases). The germline V and J ends were trimmed by 4 bases and 3 bases, with 15 bases remaining between them. CDR1 MDHEN and CDR2 SYDVKM come from the germline V gene. The CDR3 length is 16 residues. CDR3 protein: CASSSPGEGANEKLFF. CDR3 in DNA: TGTGCCAGCAGTTCCCCCGGGGAGGGGGCTAATGAAAAACTGTTTTTT.

The rearrangement links TRBV4-2 to TRBJ2-6, with D tentatively TRBD2 (6 bases). Germline loops: CDR1 LGHNA, CDR2 YNFKEQ. The length of the CDR3 is 17 residues. The V gene lost 3 bases and the J gene lost 0 bases, with 12 bases spanning the gap. In DNA, the CDR3 is TGTGCCAGCAGCCAGGGGGGTCTAAGCTCTGGGGCCAACGTCCTGACTTTC. Its protein is CASSQGGLSSGANVLTF.

The DNA of the CDR3 is TGTGCCAGCTCGACTAGCGTCTACGAGCAGTACTTC. Translated, it gives CASSTSVYEQYF. This sequence joins TRBV28 and TRBJ2-7; 8 bases fit TRBD2. Germline V lookup: CDR1 MDHEN, CDR2 SYDVKM. This CDR3 has 12 amino acids. The trim removed 8 bases at V and 3 bases at J, leaving 3 bases unmatched.

V is TRBV9 and J is TRBJ2-1; 9 nucleotides match TRBD2. Trimming cost V 3 bases and J 6 bases; bases outside gene matches: 4. This CDR3 contains 14 residues. Germline CDR1 SGDLS, CDR2 YYNGEE. The CDR3 sequence: CASSDLAGTNEQFF. CDR3 in DNA: TGTGCCAGCAGCGATCTAGCGGGAACCAATGAGCAGTTCTTC.